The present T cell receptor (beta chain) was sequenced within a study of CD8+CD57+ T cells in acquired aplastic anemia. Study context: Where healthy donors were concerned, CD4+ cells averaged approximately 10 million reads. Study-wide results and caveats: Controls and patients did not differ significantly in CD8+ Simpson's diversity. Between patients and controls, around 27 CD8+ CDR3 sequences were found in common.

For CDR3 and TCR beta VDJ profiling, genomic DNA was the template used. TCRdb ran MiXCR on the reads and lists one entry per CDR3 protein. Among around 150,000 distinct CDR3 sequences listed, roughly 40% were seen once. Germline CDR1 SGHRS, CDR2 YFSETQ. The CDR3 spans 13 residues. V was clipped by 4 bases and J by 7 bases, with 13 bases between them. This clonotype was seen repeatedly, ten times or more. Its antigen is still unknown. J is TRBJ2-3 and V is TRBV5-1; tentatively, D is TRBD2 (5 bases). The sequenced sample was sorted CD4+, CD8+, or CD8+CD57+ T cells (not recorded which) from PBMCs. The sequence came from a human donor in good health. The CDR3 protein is CASSPGLSNTQYF. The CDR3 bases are TGCGCCAGCAGCCCCGGACTGTCGAATACGCAGTATTTT.